This T cell receptor (beta chain) was captured by sequencing in a study of Graves' ophthalmopathy and Graves' hyperthyroidism. As for the study in general: Calling hyperthyroidism stable required that no ophthalmopathy show up within 18 months of follow-up.

TCR beta CDR3 regions were amplified from RNA transcripts. Second-round multiplex PCR came after first-round RT-PCR with HTBI primers. TCRdb recomputed calls from the multiplex PCR reads with MiXCR, one row per CDR3 protein. Of around 1.1 million distinct CDR3 sequences in the sample, roughly two fifths were seen once. This CDR3 is 16 amino acids long. Germline trimming cut 2 bases from V and 4 bases from J; bases unmatched to any gene: 2. Germline-derived CDR1 and CDR2 are SGHVS and FQNEAQ. The material sequenced was peripheral blood or thyroid tissue (not recorded which). The TCR sequence derives from an adult man with Graves' hyperthyroidism. The chain joins TRBV7-8 to TRBJ2-2; TRBD2 matches 12 bases. CDR3 loop: CASSLRLAGATGELFF. CDR3 nucleotides: TGTGCCAGCAGCTTAAGACTAGCGGGAGCCACCGGGGAGCTGTTTTTT.